Each of the 19 T cell receptor beta chains below was sequenced from the same sample in a study of T cells in Graves' hyperthyroidism and ophthalmopathy. What was amplified from RNA transcripts were TCR beta CDR3 regions. Initially, a first-round RT-PCR of the TCR CDR3 employed the HTBI primer set. TCRdb re-analysed the multiplex PCR reads in MiXCR, keeping a single row per CDR3 protein. The data show 730,000 or so distinct CDR3 sequences, with around a sixth seen just once and over 15% held by the top ten. The sample taken for sequencing was blood. These receptors were collected from a woman aged 45-60 years with Graves' hyperthyroidism that later progressed to Graves' ophthalmopathy.

This clonotype was detected ten times or more. CDR3 sequence: CASSPSELIQETQYF. The CDR3 DNA follows: TGTGCCAGCAGCCCTAGCGAATTGATCCAAGAGACCCAGTACTTC. The rearrangement uses TRBV3-1 and TRBJ2-5; tentatively, D is TRBD2 (6 bases). The CDR3 sequence is 15 residues long. The V gene's germline CDR1 is LGHDT and CDR2 YNNKEL (reference sequence). V was pared by 4 bases and J by 1 base, with 13 bases between.

This clonotype came up many times. This chain joins TRBV5-1 and TRBJ2-1; D could derive from TRBD1 or TRBD2 (7 bases each). V was shortened by 1 base and J by 10 bases, with 12 bases between the two germline ends. Germline V gene lookup returns CDR1 SGHRS and CDR2 YFSETQ. This CDR3 has 13 amino acids. The CDR3 region has the DNA TGCGCCAGCAGCTTGAGGGGGGGACAGGAGCAGTTCTTC. This gives the protein CASSLRGGQEQFF.

This clonotype showed up just a few times. The chain has TRBV13 and TRBJ2-1; D may be TRBD2 (6 bases). Germline assignment: CDR1 PRHDT and CDR2 FYEKMQ (reference sequence). The CDR3 has 16 amino acids. V was shortened by 3 bases and J by 0 bases, with 12 bases between the two germline ends. Here the CDR3 reads CASSFGRDRSYNEQFF. The CDR3 DNA reads TGTGCCAGCAGCTTTGGGCGGGACCGCTCCTACAATGAGCAGTTCTTC.

This clonotype came up many times. The gene calls are TRBV12-3 or TRBV12-4 and TRBJ1-5; D might be TRBD1 (5 bases). Between the trimmed V and J ends, which lost 4 bases and 5 bases, there was a span of 9 bases. The CDR3 totals 13 residues. CDR3 region: CASSWGEDQPQHF. In DNA form, the CDR3 reads TGTGCCAGCAGTTGGGGGGAGGATCAGCCCCAGCATTTT.

There are many counts of this clonotype. The chain uses TRBV10-1 and TRBJ1-1; D is perhaps TRBD1 (5 bases). CDR3 length: 15 amino acids. Germline V lookup: CDR1 WNHNN, CDR2 SYGVQD (reference sequence). Trimming removed 4 bases from V and 3 bases from J, with 15 bases in between. CDR3 sequence: CASSAMAGPYTEAFF. The CDR3 coding sequence is TGCGCCAGCAGTGCGATGGCAGGGCCGTACACTGAAGCTTTCTTT.

The CDR3 DNA is TGTGCCAGCAGCGGGGGACAGGGGGCGAACTATGGCTACACCTTC. It codes for CASSGGQGANYGYTF. This chain links TRBV5-4 with TRBJ1-2; 12 bases fit TRBD1. The CDR3 totals 15 residues. The germline V gene encodes CDR1 SGHNT and CDR2 YYREEE (reference sequence). Germline trimming cut 4 bases from V and 2 bases from J; bases unmatched to any gene: 3. The whole variable domain, filled in from reference TRBV5-4 and TRBJ1-2, reads ETGVTQSPTHLIKTRGQQVTLRCSSQSGHNTVSWYQQALGQGPQFIFQYYREEENGRGNFPPRFSGLQFPNYSSELNVNALELDDSALYLCASSGGQGANYGYTFGSGTRLTVV.

This clonotype was counted ten times or more. The chain carries TRBV6-2 or TRBV6-3 and TRBJ1-1, with a weak D call TRBD1 (5 bases). Per the germline V gene, CDR1 is MNHEY and CDR2 is SVGEGT. The CDR3 consists of 15 residues. V lost 7 bases to trimming and J lost 1 base, with 16 bases between them. In DNA, the CDR3 is TGTGCCAGCACGTATACAGGTAGATCGAACACTGAAGCTTTCTTT. Amino acid sequence: CASTYTGRSNTEAFF.

The CDR3 loop reads CASNKRGLDTQYF. CDR3 coding DNA: TGTGCCAGCAATAAAAGGGGGTTAGATACGCAGTATTTT. The chain couples TRBV6-2 or TRBV6-3 to TRBJ2-3; TRBD1 might be the D (6 bases). Germline V gives CDR1 MNHEY, CDR2 SVGEGT. V shed 7 bases and J shed 5 bases, with 13 bases lying between them. The length of the CDR3 is 13 residues.

V is TRBV5-1 and J is TRBJ2-5; maybe TRBD2 (6 bases). The CDR3 sequence is 14 residues long. Germline values: CDR1 SGHRS, CDR2 YFSETQ. V was clipped by 0 bases and J by 4 bases, with 10 bases between them. The CDR3 nucleotides read TGCGCCAGCAGCTTGGAGACGCGGGGAGAGACCCAGTACTTC. This gives the protein CASSLETRGETQYF.

This clonotype was observed a handful of times. The chain employs TRBV5-1 and TRBJ2-5; a possible D gene is TRBD2 (5 bases). Per the germline V gene, CDR1 is SGHRS and CDR2 is YFSETQ. This CDR3 has 14 amino acids. Trimming pared 2 bases from V and 1 base from J, leaving 9 bases between. This CDR3 reads CASSFSGPQETQYF. In nucleotides, the CDR3 is TGCGCCAGCAGCTTCAGCGGTCCCCAAGAGACCCAGTACTTC.

The sample holds many counts of this clonotype. The gene calls are TRBV7-2 and TRBJ1-1, with 8 bases lining up with TRBD1. Germline V CDR1 and CDR2: SGHTA, FQGNSA. This CDR3 has 15 residues. Trimming took 3 bases from V and 3 from J; bases not matched to a gene: 6. In DNA form, the CDR3 reads TGTGCCAGCAGCTTTGACCGACAGGGGCACACTGAAGCTTTCTTT. It encodes CASSFDRQGHTEAFF.

The V gene is TRBV6-1, the J gene TRBJ1-2, with 12 bases that match TRBD1. This CDR3 is built from 17 residues. The germline V gene encodes CDR1 MNHNS and CDR2 SASEGT. Losses at the gene ends were 5 bases for V and 0 bases for J; bases not matched to a gene: 7. CDR3 region: CASSYGTGGISNYGYTF. Here the CDR3 DNA reads TGTGCCAGCAGTTATGGGACAGGGGGCATCTCTAACTATGGCTACACCTTC.

This clonotype was picked up many times. The V call is TRBV3-1, the J call TRBJ2-5; D perhaps matches TRBD2 (7 bases). Germline V gives CDR1 LGHDT, CDR2 YNNKEL (reference sequence). This CDR3 region has 15 residues. V lost 3 bases and J lost 3, with 14 bases in between. CDR3 nucleotides: TGTGCCAGCAGCCACTTAAGGGGGGGCAAAGAGACCCAGTACTTC. Translated: CASSHLRGGKETQYF.

Ten or more counts support this clonotype. J is TRBJ1-2 and V is TRBV12-3 or TRBV12-4; TRBD1 is a possible D gene (5 bases). Trimming pared 5 bases from V and 8 bases from J, leaving 21 bases between. The CDR3 totals 15 residues. The CDR3 sequence is CASSLQSRVSQGYTF. The DNA of the CDR3 is TGTGCCAGCAGTCTACAAAGCAGGGTTTCTCAAGGCTACACCTTC.

The chain links TRBV7-6 to TRBJ2-2; 7 nucleotides align to TRBD1. The germline gives CDR1 SGHVS, CDR2 FNYEAQ. With 5 bases clipped from V and 4 bases from J, the junction kept 7 bases outside the gene matches. The CDR3 runs to 15 residues. DNA for the CDR3: TGTGCCAGCAGCCTAAGTTACAGGGGCACCGGGGAGCTGTTTTTT. Its translation: CASSLSYRGTGELFF.

The sample holds many counts of this clonotype. The gene calls are TRBV6-1 and TRBJ1-5, with 7 bases fitting TRBD1. V trimming: 7 bases; J trimming: 0 bases; junction bases outside the gene matches: 6. Germline loops: CDR1 MNHNS, CDR2 SASEGT. The length of the CDR3 is 15 residues. The CDR3 loop is CASKKQGFSNQPQHF. CDR3 DNA: TGTGCCAGCAAAAAACAGGGGTTTAGCAATCAGCCCCAGCATTTT.

The chain links TRBV6-1 to TRBJ1-2; 7 bases match TRBD1. CDR1 and CDR2 (germline): MNHNS, SASEGT. CDR3 length: 13 residues. V dropped 3 bases and J dropped 5; count of bases not matched to a gene: 3. The CDR3: CASSDRGGYGYTF. The CDR3 bases are TGTGCCAGCAGTGACAGGGGGGGGTATGGCTACACCTTC.

The chain uses TRBV5-6 and TRBJ2-1; perhaps TRBD2 as D (5 bases). Trimming took 4 bases from V and 0 from J, leaving 14 bases between them. Germline assignment: CDR1 SGHDT and CDR2 YYEEEE. This CDR3 is built from 16 residues. The CDR3 DNA reads TGTGCCAGCAGCCCCCGAGGCGGGTTCTCCTACAATGAGCAGTTCTTC. Translating gives CASSPRGGFSYNEQFF.

The rearrangement uses TRBV2 and TRBJ1-1; D perhaps matches TRBD1 (5 bases). Trimming removed 3 bases at V and 4 bases at J, with 9 bases between. In germline, CDR1 is SNHLY, CDR2 FYNNEI. CDR3 length: 13 residues. Written as DNA, the CDR3 is TGTGCCAGCAGTGAGGGGGTTTTCACTGAAGCTTTCTTT. Amino acids: CASSEGVFTEAFF.